This entry features one TCR beta chain sequence. Its specificity is not known. The record originates from a study of cytomegalovirus exposure and HLA in healthy donors. Study observations and caveats: Reports described diagnosis of cytomegalovirus status by the classifier as highly specific and sensitive. Within the 100 to 150 validation repertoires, first-cohort TCR clusters tended to co-occur, according to a later analysis.

The protocol was immunoSEQ multiplex PCR, while the TCRdb copy is restricted to in-frame clones and leaves out a portion. The sample records 250,000 to 350,000 clones, approximately 91% being singletons. Trimming pared 1 base from V and 4 bases from J, leaving 16 bases between. Germline CDR1 reads MNHNY; CDR2 reads SVGAGI (reference sequence). CDR3 length: 16 amino acids. The source of this sequence is a man aged 25-40 years in good health and CMV-seronegative. The rearrangement joins TRBV6-6 to TRBJ1-1; D gene uncertain. The source material was PBMCs. The CDR3 protein is CASSYFEGRRGTEAFF. The CDR3 DNA reads TGTGCCAGCAGTTACTTTGAAGGGCGACGGGGCACTGAAGCTTTCTTT.